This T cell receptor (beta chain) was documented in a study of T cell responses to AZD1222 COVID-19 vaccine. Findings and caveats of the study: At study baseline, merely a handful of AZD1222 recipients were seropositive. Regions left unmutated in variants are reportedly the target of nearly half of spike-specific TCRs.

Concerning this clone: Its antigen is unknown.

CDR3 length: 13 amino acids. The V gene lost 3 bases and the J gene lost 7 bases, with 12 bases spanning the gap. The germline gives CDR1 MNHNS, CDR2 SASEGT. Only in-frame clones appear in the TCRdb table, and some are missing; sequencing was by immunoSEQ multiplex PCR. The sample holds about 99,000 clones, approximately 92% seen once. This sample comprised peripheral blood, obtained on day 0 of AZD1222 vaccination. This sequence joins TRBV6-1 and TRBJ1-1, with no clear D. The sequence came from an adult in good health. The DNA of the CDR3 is TGTGCCAGCAGTGAGACAACCCTTCTTGAAGCTTTCTTT. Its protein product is CASSETTLLEAFF.